The clone carrying this T cell receptor beta chain came up once. This specimen comes from a study of blood T cell repertoires in COVID-19. TCRdb's copy holds only in-frame clones and misses some; the assay was immunoSEQ multiplex PCR. The sample contains roughly 100,000 clones, 80% to 85% of which appear only once. Germline CDR1 is SGHRS and CDR2 is YFSETQ. This CDR3 has 18 amino acids. V shed 1 base and J 2 bases; nucleotides not matched to a gene: 5. The chain combines TRBV5-1 with TRBJ2-1; 14 bases are a match to TRBD2. Input material: peripheral blood. This TCR came from a man older than 75 with acute or convalescent COVID-19. The CDR3 region has the DNA TGCGCCAGCAGCTTGCAGCAGACTAGCGGGAGGGCCTACAATGAGCAGTTCTTC. Its protein is CASSLQQTSGRAYNEQFF.